These 30 T cell receptor beta chains were all obtained from the same sample, sequenced in a study of human T cells and chemical hapten exposure. TCRdb re-derived calls from the RACE reads in MiXCR, one entry per CDR3 protein. The profile shows around 150,000 distinct CDR3 sequences, around a quarter of them singletons. Regarding time point: patch test 3, about 24 weeks after DPC sensitization. Documented treatment: therapeutic diphenylcyclopropenone sensitization with weekly scalp DPC. The sequencing used whole blood, collected in connection with sensitization to the hapten diphenylcyclopropenone (DPC). These receptors originate from a woman younger than 35 with alopecia areata. Some clones in this sample may be carry-over from other donors' samples.

This clonotype has more than one count but fewer than ten. The gene calls are TRBV6-2 or TRBV6-3 and TRBJ2-7, with D perhaps TRBD2 (6 bases). Trimming left V 4 bases short and J 0 bases short, with 16 bases between. CDR3 length: 16 residues. Germline V gene sequence: CDR1 MNHEY, CDR2 SVGEGT. This CDR3 reads CASSSPGTLSSYEQYF. Here the CDR3 DNA reads TGTGCCAGCAGTTCCCCCGGGACTTTGAGCTCCTACGAGCAGTACTTC.

V gene TRBV7-6 combines with J gene TRBJ2-1; 8 nucleotides line up with TRBD2. This CDR3 has 16 amino acids. Germline CDR1 reads SGHVS; CDR2 reads FNYEAQ. V lost 1 base to trimming and J lost 6 bases; unmatched junction nucleotides: 8. The CDR3 DNA sequence: TGTGCCAGCAGCTTAGGAGGGACTAGACTGTCCAATGAGCAGTTCTTC. As protein: CASSLGGTRLSNEQFF. The variable domain in full, with the rest retrieved from reference TRBV7-6 and TRBJ2-1, is GAGVSQSPRYKVTKRGQDVALRCDPISGHVSLYWYRQALGQGPEFLTYFNYEAQQDKSGLPNDRFSAERPEGSISTLTIQRTEQRDSAMYRCASSLGGTRLSNEQFFGPGTRLTVL.

In regard to this clonotype: At one of its ends the junction is not consistent with the germline gene, which may arise from a read error. V and J are TRBV29-1 and TRBJ1-2; the D gene is possibly TRBD1 (5 bases). Germline CDR1 and CDR2: SQVTM and ANQGSEA. The CDR3 has 13 residues. The CDR3 protein is CSVEAPQGDSYTF. The CDR3 DNA is TGCAGCGTAGAAGCTCCCCAGGGTGATAGCTACACCTTC.

The chain recombines TRBV11-3 with TRBJ2-3; D gene unclear. CDR3 length: 13 amino acids. V was shortened by 1 base and J by 6 bases, with 8 bases between the two germline ends. Germline CDR1 SGHNT, CDR2 YENEEA. CDR3 residues: CASSLGPRDTQYF. In DNA form, the CDR3 reads TGTGCCAGCAGCTTAGGGCCCCGGGATACGCAGTATTTT.

The genes are TRBV10-3 and TRBJ2-7, with D hard to call. V lost 5 bases and J lost 1, with 6 bases in between. The germline V gene has CDR1 ENHRY and CDR2 SYGVKD. The CDR3 consists of 12 residues. The CDR3 loop reads CAISTKSYEQYF. The CDR3 nucleotides are TGTGCCATCAGTACAAAATCCTACGAGCAGTACTTC.

This clonotype occurred a few times. The chain employs TRBV4-3 and TRBJ1-1; no firm D call. V lost 0 bases and J lost 0, with 11 bases in between. The CDR3 runs 16 residues. Germline CDR1 and CDR2: LGHNA and YSLEER. This CDR3 reads CASSQDARALNTEAFF. The CDR3, as DNA: TGCGCCAGCAGCCAAGATGCGCGGGCTTTGAACACTGAAGCTTTCTTT.

A few counts support this clonotype. This sequence joins TRBV2 and TRBJ2-2; possibly TRBD2 for D (5 bases). Trimming left V 5 bases short and J 5 bases short, with 12 bases between. The CDR3 contains 14 residues. Germline V lookup: CDR1 SNHLY, CDR2 FYNNEI. CDR3 nucleotide sequence: TGTGCCAGCAGTAGCGGAGCGTGGACCGGGGAGCTGTTTTTT. Translating it yields CASSSGAWTGELFF.

The rearrangement links TRBV4-1 to TRBJ2-2; 7 bases are shared with TRBD2. The J segment lost 9 bases and the V segment lost 5 bases, leaving 6 bases of the junction unmatched. CDR1 and CDR2 from the germline V gene are MGHRA and YSYEKL. This CDR3 is built from 13 residues. The CDR3 here is CASSSIGRRELFF. CDR3 coding DNA: TGCGCCAGCAGCTCGATCGGGAGGCGGGAGCTGTTTTTT.

This clonotype came up a few times. This chain uses TRBV7-2 with TRBJ2-7, with a possible D match to TRBD1 (5 bases). Germline CDR1 is SGHTA and CDR2 is FQGNSA. There are 16 residues in the CDR3. Deletions cut 5 bases from V and 1 base from J, with 18 bases between. The CDR3 sequence: CASSPRSSGNSYEQYF. The CDR3 DNA reads as TGTGCCAGCAGCCCGAGGAGTTCAGGGAATTCCTACGAGCAGTACTTC.

This sequence joins TRBV18 and TRBJ2-3, with 10 positions matching TRBD2. J was trimmed by 0 bases and V by 0 bases; bases with no gene match: 9. Germline-derived CDR1 and CDR2 are KGHSH and LQKENI. There are 19 residues in the CDR3. The CDR3 DNA sequence: TGTGCCAGCTCACCACCGGGCGCTCTAGCGGGGGCCAGCACAGATACGCAGTATTTT. This codes for CASSPPGALAGASTDTQYF.

V and J are TRBV20-1 and TRBJ2-3, with TRBD2 identical over 11 bases. The V and J ends lost 3 bases and 2 bases, in that order; junction bases with no gene match: 4. In germline, CDR1 is DFQATT, CDR2 SNEGSKA (reference sequence). The CDR3 spans 15 residues. The CDR3 DNA follows: TGCAGTGCTAGCGGGACTAGCGGACACACAGATACGCAGTATTTT. Residues: CSASGTSGHTDTQYF.

The rearrangement joins TRBV4-3 to TRBJ2-3; 14 bases fit TRBD2. Germline assignment: CDR1 LGHNA and CDR2 YSLEER. Trimming removed 4 bases from V and 5 bases from J; junction bases left unmatched: 5. The CDR3 totals 16 residues. The CDR3 coding sequence is TGCGCCAGCAGCCCGACTAGCGGGGGGGTGGGAGATACGCAGTATTTT. This codes for CASSPTSGGVGDTQYF.

This clonotype was found a few times. This chain joins TRBV20-1 and TRBJ2-2; D is perhaps TRBD1 (6 bases). This CDR3 is built from 15 residues. Germline loops: CDR1 DFQATT, CDR2 SNEGSKA (reference sequence). V lost 3 bases, J lost 2 bases, and 13 bases lay in between. CDR3 loop: CSASLVRGNTGELFF. In DNA form, the CDR3 reads TGCAGTGCTAGTCTAGTCAGGGGAAACACCGGGGAGCTGTTTTTT.

There are many counts of this clonotype. The V call is TRBV20-1, the J call TRBJ1-4; D perhaps matches TRBD1 (6 bases). Trimming shortened V by 3 bases and J by 8 bases, and 16 bases separated the two germline ends. Germline CDR1 reads DFQATT; CDR2 reads SNEGSKA (reference sequence). This CDR3 contains 14 residues. The CDR3 reads CSASWAGDYEKLFF. The CDR3 DNA reads TGCAGTGCTAGCTGGGCAGGGGATTACGAAAAACTGTTTTTT.

V usage is TRBV20-1 and J usage is TRBJ2-7; 8 bases are shared with TRBD2. Germline assignment: CDR1 DFQATT and CDR2 SNEGSKA (reference sequence). This CDR3 is built from 14 residues. Trimming cost V 3 bases and J 3 bases; bases outside gene matches: 7. The CDR3 DNA reads TGCAGTGCTAGTGGTGGTACTAGCGGCTACGAGCAGTACTTC. Protein sequence: CSASGGTSGYEQYF.

In its sample, this clonotype was seen many times. V gene TRBV7-3 combines with J gene TRBJ1-6; maybe TRBD1 (5 bases). This CDR3 is built from 15 residues. Germline CDR1 is SGHTA and CDR2 is FQGTGA. The V end lost 2 bases, the J end lost 6 bases, and 11 bases lay between the germline ends. For the CDR3, the DNA is TGTGCCAGCAGCTTAGACCCGGGGCCTAATTCACCCCTCCACTTT. This translates into CASSLDPGPNSPLHF.

J is TRBJ2-7 and V is TRBV7-8, with a weak D call TRBD2 (6 bases). V lost 1 base and J 1 base, leaving 11 bases between the germline ends. The germline V gene has CDR1 SGHVS and CDR2 FQNEAQ. The CDR3 runs 15 residues. The DNA of the CDR3 is TGTGCCAGCAGCTTAGACGGGGGTCTTTCCTACGAGCAGTACTTC. Amino acid sequence: CASSLDGGLSYEQYF.

The chain is built from TRBV30 and TRBJ2-2; no clear D. From germline, CDR1 is GTSNPN and CDR2 SVGIG (reference sequence). The CDR3 has 14 residues. V lost 0 bases and J 5 bases, leaving 10 bases between the germline ends. The DNA for the CDR3 is TGTGCCTGGAGTGTAACTCCTGCGACCGGGGAGCTGTTTTTT. Translation gives CAWSVTPATGELFF.

This clonotype came up a few times. The V and J genes are TRBV11-2 and TRBJ2-5; 7 positions match TRBD1. V shed 5 bases, J shed 5 bases, and the junction held 8 bases outside the gene matches. Germline CDR1 and CDR2: SGHAT and FQNNGV. CDR3 length: 14 residues. In nucleotides, the CDR3 is TGTGCCAGCAGCCCTAACAGGGGATGGGAGACCCAGTACTTC. This encodes CASSPNRGWETQYF.

This clonotype occurred a few times. The rearrangement uses TRBV12-5 and TRBJ1-5; D not resolved. The CDR3 runs 13 residues. V gave up 3 bases and J gave up 7 bases, with 10 bases separating them. Looked up from germline, CDR1 is LGHNT and CDR2 is FRNRAP. The CDR3 nucleotides read TGTGCTAGTGGTTTATCTAGTGGACAGCCCCAGCATTTT. It encodes CASGLSSGQPQHF.

This clonotype was counted a few times. The rearrangement uses TRBV6-6 and TRBJ2-7; possible D gene TRBD1, 6 bases. Germline assignment: CDR1 MNHNY and CDR2 SVGAGI (reference sequence). Trimming stripped 5 bases from V and 3 bases from J, with 11 bases between. The CDR3 is 13 residues long. The CDR3 DNA reads as TGTGCCAGCAGTCGGACAGCTAACTACGAGCAGTACTTC. This codes for CASSRTANYEQYF.

V is TRBV6-2 or TRBV6-3 and J is TRBJ1-1, with TRBD1 matching 7 bases. Germline assignment: CDR1 MNHEY and CDR2 SVGEGT. V trimming: 4 bases; J trimming: 7 bases; junction bases outside the gene matches: 9. The CDR3 spans 14 residues. CDR3 sequence reads: CASSSTLGQFEAFF. For the CDR3, the DNA is TGTGCCAGCAGTTCCACCCTGGGACAGTTTGAAGCTTTCTTT.

The rearrangement links TRBV12-3 or TRBV12-4 to TRBJ2-2, with a tentative D call TRBD1 (6 bases). Deletions cut 6 bases from V and 6 bases from J, with 11 bases between. The CDR3 is 13 residues long. The CDR3 sequence is CASSLYRAGELFF. The CDR3 DNA sequence: TGTGCCAGCAGCCTTTACAGGGCCGGGGAGCTGTTTTTT.

The chain is built from TRBV9 and TRBJ2-3, with D unclear. This CDR3 spans 16 amino acids. Deletions cut 0 bases from V and 0 bases from J, with 11 bases between. Germline lookup yields CDR1 SGDLS and CDR2 YYNGEE. CDR3 protein: CASSVVGRSSTDTQYF. CDR3 coding DNA: TGTGCCAGCAGCGTAGTGGGCAGATCTAGCACAGATACGCAGTATTTT. The whole variable domain, remainder taken from reference TRBV9 and TRBJ2-3, is DSGVTQTPKHLITATGQRVTLRCSPRSGDLSVYWYQQSLDQGLQFLIQYYNGEERAKGNILERFSAQQFPDLHSELNLSSLELGDSALYFCASSVVGRSSTDTQYFGPGTRLTVL.

In regard to this clonotype: Germline and junction disagree at one end, which may indicate a read error. V and J are TRBV7-7 and TRBJ2-5; D not certain. Germline V gives CDR1 SSHAT, CDR2 FNYEAQ (reference sequence). The CDR3 runs to 14 residues. The CDR3 DNA sequence: TGTGCTAGCAGCCAAATTACGGGCCGCGAGACCCAGTACTTC. Its translation is CASSQITGRETQYF.

The chain links TRBV3-1 to TRBJ1-1; tentative D call: TRBD1 (6 bases). Trimming removed 3 bases at V and 1 base at J, with 12 bases between. CDR1 LGHDT and CDR2 YNNKEL come from the germline V gene (reference sequence). CDR3 length equals 15 residues. The CDR3, as DNA: TGTGCCAGCAGCCATTCGCACAGGGAGAACACTGAAGCTTTCTTT. Its protein is CASSHSHRENTEAFF.

This rearrangement joins TRBV29-1 to TRBJ2-1; TRBD2 agrees at 12 bases. This CDR3 is 17 amino acids long. With V trimmed by 0 bases and J by 7 bases, 10 bases remained unmatched. Germline V CDR1 and CDR2: SQVTM, ANQGSEA. The CDR3 DNA reads as TGCAGCGTTGAAGACCCCTTCACTAGCGGGAGGATGAATGAGCAGTTCTTC. Residues: CSVEDPFTSGRMNEQFF.

This clonotype was counted between two and nine times. V and J are TRBV9 and TRBJ2-1; 7 nucleotides agree with TRBD1. Germline values: CDR1 SGDLS, CDR2 YYNGEE. This CDR3 is 15 amino acids long. Germline trimming cut 1 base from V and 3 bases from J; bases unmatched to any gene: 4. Here the CDR3 DNA reads TGTGCCAGCAGCGTACAGGCAGGGGGCTACAATGAGCAGTTCTTC. This translates into CASSVQAGGYNEQFF.

The V call is TRBV5-1, the J call TRBJ1-1; no definite D call. Trimming pared 2 bases from V and 1 base from J, leaving 9 bases between. Germline CDR1 is SGHRS and CDR2 is YFSETQ. The CDR3 has 14 amino acids. The chain's CDR3 is CASSFLGGNTEAFF. The CDR3 coding sequence is TGCGCCAGCAGCTTTCTCGGCGGGAACACTGAAGCTTTCTTT.

V is TRBV29-1 and J is TRBJ1-1; D is unresolved. This CDR3 is 14 amino acids long. The V gene lost 7 bases and the J gene lost 1 base, with 16 bases spanning the gap. Germline V gene lookup returns CDR1 SQVTM and CDR2 ANQGSEA. The CDR3 DNA sequence: TGCAGCGCAGCACGGTTGGGCAGGAACACTGAAGCTTTCTTT. Translated: CSAARLGRNTEAFF.